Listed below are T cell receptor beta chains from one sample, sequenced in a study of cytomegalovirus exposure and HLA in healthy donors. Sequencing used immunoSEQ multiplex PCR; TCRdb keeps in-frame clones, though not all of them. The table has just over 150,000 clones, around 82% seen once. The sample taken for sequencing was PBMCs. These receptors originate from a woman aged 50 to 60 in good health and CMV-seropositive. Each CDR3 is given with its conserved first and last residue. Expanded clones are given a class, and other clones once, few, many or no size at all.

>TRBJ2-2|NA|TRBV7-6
CASSLYGGTGELFF
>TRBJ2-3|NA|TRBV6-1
CASTPMPGFGQYF
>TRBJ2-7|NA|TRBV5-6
CASSLAGTGSEQYF
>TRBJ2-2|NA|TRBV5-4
CASRKLYGSGGLNTGELFF
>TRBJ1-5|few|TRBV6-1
CASSEVGSSNQPQHF
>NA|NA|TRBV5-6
CASSLGGPSYEQYF
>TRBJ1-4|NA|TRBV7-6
CASSLSGIHEKLFF
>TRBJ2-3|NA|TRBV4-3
CASSQDFSGYTQYF
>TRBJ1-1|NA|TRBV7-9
CAAAGQWNTEAFF
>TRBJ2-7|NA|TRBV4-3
CASSQTPGTTPLSEQYF
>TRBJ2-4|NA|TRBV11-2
CASSFGAGQNIQYF
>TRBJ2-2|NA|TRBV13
CASSYPGTATGELFF
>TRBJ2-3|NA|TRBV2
CASSLAGTDTQYF
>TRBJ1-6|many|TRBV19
CASSVYRGRDSPLHF
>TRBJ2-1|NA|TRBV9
CASSVEQGNEQFF
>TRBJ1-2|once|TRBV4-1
CASSQDHGRQLDGYTF
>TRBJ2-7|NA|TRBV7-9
CASSPATEQYF
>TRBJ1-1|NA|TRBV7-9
CATLRLPGGTEAFF
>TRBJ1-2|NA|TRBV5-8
CASSLVQANYGYTF
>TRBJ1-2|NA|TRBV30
CACVTGKYGYTF
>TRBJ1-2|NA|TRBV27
CASSFAAGGGYTF
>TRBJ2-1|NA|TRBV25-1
CASSLAGSSYNEQFF
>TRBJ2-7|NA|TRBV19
CASSSPGLGSYEQYF
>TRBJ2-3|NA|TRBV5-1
CASSLTSTDTQYF
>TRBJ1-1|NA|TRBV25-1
CASIDSLTREAFF
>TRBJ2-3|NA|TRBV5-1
CASSPGALASTDTQYF
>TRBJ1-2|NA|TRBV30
CAWSALLTGSGYTF
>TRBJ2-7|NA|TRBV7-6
CASSLARDREQYF
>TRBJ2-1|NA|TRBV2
CASSLRSLGAGFF
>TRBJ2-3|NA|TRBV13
CASSVRRGTRTDTQYF
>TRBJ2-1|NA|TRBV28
CASSLGGYNEQFF
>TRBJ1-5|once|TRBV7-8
CASSLLGRRTNQPQHF
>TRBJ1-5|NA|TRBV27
CASSYSGPNQPQHF
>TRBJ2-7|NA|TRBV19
CASSMRGQGNYEQYF
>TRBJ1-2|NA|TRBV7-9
CASSLATGGTGYTF
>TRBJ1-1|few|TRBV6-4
CASRDREYEMNTEAFF
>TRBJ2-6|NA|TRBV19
CASTGPGTGFNRANVLTF
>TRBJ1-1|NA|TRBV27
CASSLYAGAEAFF
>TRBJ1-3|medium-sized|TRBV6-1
CASSLGLEEYF
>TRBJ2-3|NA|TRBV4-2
CASSQDPPAFGELDTQYF
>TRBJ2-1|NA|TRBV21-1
CASSTETKKDRGGVYNEQFF
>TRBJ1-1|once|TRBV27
CASSPAPRTGGTEAFF
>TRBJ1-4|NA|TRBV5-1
CASSTQGASNEKLFF
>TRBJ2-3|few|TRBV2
CASRLAGAGDTQYF
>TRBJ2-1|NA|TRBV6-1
CASSRLAGANEQFF
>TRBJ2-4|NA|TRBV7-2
CASRKGGTAKNIQYF
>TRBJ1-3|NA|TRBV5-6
CASSALLGNTIYF
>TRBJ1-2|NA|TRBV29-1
CSVEPTEAAYGYTF
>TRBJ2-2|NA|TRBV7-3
CASSLAGRTTGELFF
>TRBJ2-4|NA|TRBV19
CASSTGSLAKNIQYF
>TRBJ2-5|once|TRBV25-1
CASSRSEVIQETQYF
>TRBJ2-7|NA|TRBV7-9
CASSSTVSSYEQYF
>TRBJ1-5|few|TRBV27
CASSLSRNQPQHF
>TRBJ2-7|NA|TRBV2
CASTRLQGKEQYF
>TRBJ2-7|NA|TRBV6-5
CASSYGQEQYF
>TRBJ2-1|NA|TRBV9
CASSVNPEGDRGNNEQFF
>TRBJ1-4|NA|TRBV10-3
CAISELQGGEKLFF
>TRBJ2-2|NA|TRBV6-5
CASSYSGGVGELFF
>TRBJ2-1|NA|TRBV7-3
CASSLNHGTGSNEQFF
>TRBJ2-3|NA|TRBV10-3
CAIRRGLDTDTQYF